The 12 T cell receptor beta chains below all came from one sample that was sequenced in a study of blood T cell repertoires in COVID-19. Profiling relied on immunoSEQ multiplex PCR, and the TCRdb table lists in-frame clones only, not all of them. The table shows some 150,000 clones, with around 86% occurring only once. Sequencing was done on a sample of peripheral blood. The receptors were gathered from a human donor in a cohort sampled during active COVID-19.

The chain uses TRBV11-2 and TRBJ2-1; D is possibly TRBD2 (6 bases). CDR3 length equals 12 residues. Germline V gene lookup returns CDR1 SGHAT and CDR2 FQNNGV. V was trimmed by 1 base and J by 9 bases, leaving 7 bases between them. This CDR3 is CASSLGLVEQFF. Here the CDR3 DNA reads TGTGCCAGCAGCTTAGGACTAGTTGAGCAGTTCTTC.

This chain uses TRBV15 with TRBJ2-3, with TRBD1 matching 9 bases. The CDR3 is made up of 18 amino acids. In germline, CDR1 is LNHNV, CDR2 YYDKDF (reference sequence). Losses at the gene ends were 1 base for V and 5 bases for J; bases not matched to a gene: 13. This chain's CDR3 is CATSRAGGQGTGLDTQYF. As DNA, the CDR3 is TGTGCCACCAGCAGAGCCGGGGGTCAGGGGACAGGGTTAGATACGCAGTATTTT.

The V call is TRBV4-2, the J call TRBJ1-5, with D possibly matching TRBD1 (6 bases). The CDR3 extends over 19 amino acids. CDR1 and CDR2 from the germline V gene are LGHNA and YNFKEQ. Trimming removed 2 bases from V and 2 bases from J, with 22 bases in between. The DNA for the CDR3 is TGTGCCAGCAGCCAAAGATTGGGGACAAACTCCTATTGCAATCAGCCCCAGCATTTT. Residues: CASSQRLGTNSYCNQPQHF.

V and J are TRBV9 and TRBJ1-1, with D possibly TRBD1 on 5 matching bases. V dropped 0 bases and J dropped 5 bases, with 8 bases sitting between them. The CDR3 length is 13 residues. Germline V gene data show CDR1 as SGDLS and CDR2 as YYNGEE. The CDR3 DNA sequence: TGTGCCAGCAGCGTAGTAGGGGCTACTGAAGCTTTCTTT. Encoded protein: CASSVVGATEAFF.

This clone was detected only once. The V and J genes are TRBV5-1 and TRBJ2-7, with 8 bases that match TRBD1. CDR1 is SGHRS and CDR2 is YFSETQ in the germline V gene. Losses at the gene ends were 3 bases for V and 6 bases for J; bases not matched to a gene: 2. CDR3 length: 12 amino acids. CDR3 protein: CASSSTGGEQYF. The CDR3 DNA reads TGCGCCAGCAGCTCAACAGGGGGCGAGCAGTACTTC.

This chain links TRBV28 with TRBJ2-4; possibly TRBD1 for D (5 bases). The CDR3 consists of 14 residues. CDR1 is MDHEN and CDR2 is SYDVKM in the germline V gene. Trimming left V 1 base short and J 6 bases short, with 10 bases between. The CDR3 reads CASSLYQGSNIQYF. For the CDR3, the DNA is TGTGCCAGCAGTTTATACCAGGGATCAAACATTCAGTACTTC. Filled out from reference TRBV28 and TRBJ2-4, the complete variable domain reads DVKVTQSSRYLVKRTGEKVFLECVQDMDHENMFWYRQDPGLGLRLIYFSYDVKMKEKGDIPEGYSVSREKKERFSLILESASTNQTSMYLCASSLYQGSNIQYFGAGTRLSVL.

The CDR3 coding sequence is TGTGCCAGCAGCCAAGAGGCCGACAGGGTCTACGCCAAAAACATTCAGTACTTC. Translation: CASSQEADRVYAKNIQYF. The chain recombines TRBV3-1 (or the pseudogene TRBV3-2) with TRBJ2-4; 7 bases align to TRBD1. The CDR3 is made up of 18 amino acids. Losses at the gene ends were 0 bases for V and 1 base for J; bases not matched to a gene: 9. CDR1 LGHDT and CDR2 YNNKEL come from the germline V gene (reference sequence).

This clone occurred once. The CDR3 DNA is TGTGCCAGCAGCTTGGGACTAGACCCAGATACGCAGTATTTT. Its translation: CASSLGLDPDTQYF. This chain connects TRBV7-6 to TRBJ2-3; 8 bases match TRBD2. The length of the CDR3 is 14 residues. Trimming cost V 3 bases and J 4 bases; bases outside gene matches: 3. CDR1 and CDR2 (germline): SGHVS, FNYEAQ.

In its sample, this clone was seen once. The rearrangement uses TRBV7-9 and TRBJ2-5; no clear D. CDR1 SEHNR and CDR2 FQNEAQ come from the germline V gene (reference sequence). The CDR3 is 12 residues long. Trimming removed 1 base from V and 4 bases from J, with 4 bases in between. CDR3 residues: CASSLGVETQYF. The CDR3 nucleotides are TGTGCCAGCAGCTTAGGAGTAGAGACCCAGTACTTC. The full variable domain, its missing parts supplied by reference TRBV7-9 and TRBJ2-5, is DTGVSQNPRHKITKRGQNVTFRCDPISEHNRLYWYRQTLGQGPEFLTYFQNEAQLEKSRLLSDRFSAERPKGSFSTLEIQRTEQGDSAMYLCASSLGVETQYFGPGTRLLVL.

This sequence joins TRBV7-9 and TRBJ2-5, with 9 bases fitting TRBD1. Per germline, CDR1 SEHNR and CDR2 FQNEAQ (reference sequence). The CDR3 spans 16 residues. The J segment lost 1 base and the V segment lost 3 bases, leaving 6 bases of the junction unmatched. Written as DNA, the CDR3 is TGTGCCAGCAGCTTCACGACAGGGGGGACCCAAGAGACCCAGTACTTC. Its protein is CASSFTTGGTQETQYF.

The CDR3 sequence is CATSSQFSSSYNSPLHF. The CDR3, as DNA: TGTGCCACCAGCAGCCAGTTTTCTAGCTCCTATAATTCACCCCTCCACTTT. V usage is TRBV15 and J usage is TRBJ1-6, with D uncertain. V was cut by 3 bases and J by 0 bases, with 12 bases left in between. Germline V gene sequence: CDR1 LNHNV, CDR2 YYDKDF (reference sequence). This CDR3 comprises 17 residues.

The chain links TRBV5-5 to TRBJ1-6; D is ambiguous. The CDR3 consists of 15 residues. Germline CDR1 SGHKS, CDR2 YYEKEE (reference sequence). V shed 0 bases and J shed 2 bases, with 6 bases lying between them. As DNA, the CDR3 is TGTGCCAGCAGCTTGGCGTCAGCCTATAATTCACCCCTCCACTTT. Translating gives CASSLASAYNSPLHF. The full variable domain, rest sourced from reference TRBV5-5 and TRBJ1-6, is DAGVTQSPTHLIKTRGQQVTLRCSPISGHKSVSWYQQVLGQGPQFIFQYYEKEERGRGNFPDRFSARQFPNYSSELNVNALLLGDSALYLCASSLASAYNSPLHFGNGTRLTVT.